A single sample gave rise to the 8 T cell receptor beta chains below, sequenced in a study of CD8 T cells in Susac syndrome. Reverse transcription of about 0.45 to 1 ug RNA was performed with random hexamers. TCRdb passed the immunoSEQ multiplex PCR reads through MiXCR, listing each CDR3 protein once. The sample consists of 350,000 to 550,000 distinct CDR3 sequences, about 85% of them appearing once. Sequences were obtained from CD8+ T cells from PBMCs. These receptors came from a human donor with multiple sclerosis.

In this sample, this clonotype turned up a few times. The rearrangement links TRBV6-5 to TRBJ2-7, with D possibly being TRBD2 (6 bases). The CDR3 loop spans 14 amino acids. Per germline, CDR1 MNHEY and CDR2 SVGAGI. V was pared by 0 bases and J by 5 bases, with 11 bases between. The chain's CDR3 is CASSYSNSGDEQYF. For the CDR3, the DNA is TGTGCCAGCAGTTACTCGAATAGCGGTGACGAGCAGTACTTC.

The chain uses TRBV7-6 and TRBJ2-6; D call uncertain. The CDR3 consists of 16 residues. Germline CDR1 SGHVS, CDR2 FNYEAQ. V shed 2 bases and J shed 4 bases, with 12 bases lying between them. The CDR3 loop is CASSLFALSGANVLTF. The CDR3 coding sequence is TGTGCCAGCAGCTTATTTGCCCTCTCGGGGGCCAACGTCCTGACTTTC.

The chain couples TRBV29-1 to TRBJ2-7; 8 bases are shared with TRBD2. CDR1 and CDR2 from the germline V gene are SQVTM and ANQGSEA. The CDR3 is made up of 13 amino acids. Trimming took 4 bases from V and 2 from J; bases not matched to a gene: 4. CDR3 residues: CSVGREATYEQYF. The DNA for the CDR3 is TGCAGCGTTGGGCGGGAGGCCACCTACGAGCAGTACTTC.

V usage is TRBV19 and J usage is TRBJ2-1; TRBD2 agrees at 8 bases. There are 14 residues in the CDR3. Losses at the gene ends were 6 bases for V and 3 bases for J; bases not matched to a gene: 4. Germline V gives CDR1 LNHDA, CDR2 SQIVND (reference sequence). CDR3 region: CASRFAGGYNEQFF. In nucleotides, the CDR3 is TGTGCCAGTAGGTTTGCGGGAGGCTACAATGAGCAGTTCTTC. Using reference TRBV19 and TRBJ2-1 for the parts outside the CDR3, the full variable domain is DGGITQSPKYLFRKEGQNVTLSCEQNLNHDAMYWYRQDPGQGLRLIYYSQIVNDFQKGDIAEGYSVSREKKESFPLTVTSAQKNPTAFYLCASRFAGGYNEQFFGPGTRLTVL.

CDR3 DNA: TGCAGCGTCTCGACTAGCTCCCTCTCCTACGAGCAGTACTTC. Translating it yields CSVSTSSLSYEQYF. The V gene is TRBV29-1, the J gene TRBJ2-7; TRBD2 matches 7 bases. CDR3 length equals 14 residues. V was pared by 6 bases and J by 0 bases, with 8 bases of the junction left unmatched. Germline V gene sequence: CDR1 SQVTM, CDR2 ANQGSEA.

The CDR3 region has the DNA TGTGCCTGGAGTGTAGGGTGGCAGCACGAGCAGTACTTC. Amino acid sequence: CAWSVGWQHEQYF. The chain combines TRBV30 with TRBJ2-7; D not certain. Deletions cut 0 bases from V and 5 bases from J, with 11 bases between. Germline assignment: CDR1 GTSNPN and CDR2 SVGIG (reference sequence). The CDR3 is 13 amino acids.

The chain links TRBV4-1 to TRBJ2-7, with D perhaps matching TRBD1 (5 bases). V was cut by 0 bases and J by 3 bases, with 9 bases left in between. This CDR3 is 14 amino acids long. Germline V lookup: CDR1 MGHRA, CDR2 YSYEKL. In DNA form, the CDR3 reads TGCGCCAGCAGCCAAGATGGGGCAAGCTACGAGCAGTACTTC. Its translation: CASSQDGASYEQYF.

V and J are TRBV4-2 and TRBJ1-2; D uncertain. CDR1 is LGHNA, CDR2 YNFKEQ, per germline. With 1 base removed from V and 9 bases from J, the gap between germline ends came to 18 bases. The CDR3 sequence is 15 residues long. CDR3 sequence reads: CASSQVDLRVFSYTF. CDR3 nucleotide sequence: TGTGCCAGCAGCCAAGTCGACCTAAGGGTCTTTAGCTACACCTTC.